Listed below are T cell receptor beta chains from one sample, sequenced in a study of cytomegalovirus exposure and HLA in healthy donors. Data came from immunoSEQ multiplex PCR; TCRdb stores just in-frame clones and leaves some out. The table shows tens of thousands of clones, with around three quarters occurring only once. Sequenced: PBMCs. The source of these receptors is a middle-aged man in good health and CMV-seronegative. Each CDR3 is given with its conserved first and last residue. A D gene is named only where the DNA matches it firmly. Clone sizes are given selectively: once, few, many, or a class where the clone is expanded.

>TRBJ2-2|TRBV7-9|.|.
TGTGCCAGCAGCCTCCTACCCTTGGGCCCCGGGGAGCTGTTTTTT
CASSLLPLGPGELFF
>TRBJ1-1|TRBV6-6|once|.
TGTGCCAGCAGCCTAAATTCGGGCACTGAAGCTTTCTTT
CASSLNSGTEAFF
>TRBJ1-1|TRBV19|.|.
TGTGCCAGTAGCGTGACCGGGATGAACACTGAAGCTTTCTTT
CASSVTGMNTEAFF
>TRBJ2-3|TRBV5-1|.|TRBD2
TGCGCCAGCAAGGCTAGCGGGAGTTCTTTGGATACGCAGTATTTT
CASKASGSSLDTQYF
>TRBJ2-1|TRBV7-2|.|TRBD2
TGTGCCAGCAGCCTGACTAGCGGGGCGTTGGGCCTCTACAATGAGCAGTTCTTC
CASSLTSGALGLYNEQFF
>TRBJ2-3|TRBV2|once|TRBD1
TGTGCCAGCTATTTGGGACAGGGGGCGTCAGATACGCAGTATTTT
CASYLGQGASDTQYF
>TRBJ2-3|TRBV5-4|once|.
TGTGCCAGCAGCTCCGGACTACAGGGGAAAGATACGCAGTATTTT
CASSSGLQGKDTQYF
>TRBJ1-1|TRBV10-3|.|.
TGTGCCATCAGTGAGTCCGTGGAGGTGAACACTGAAGCTTTCTTT
CAISESVEVNTEAFF
>TRBJ1-5|TRBV19|.|.
TGTGCCAGTACCCCTGACAGCTATCAGCCCCAGCATTTT
CASTPDSYQPQHF
>TRBJ2-7|TRBV9|few|TRBD2
TGTGCCAGCAGCGTAGGAAGCGGGAGTCTCTACGAGCAGTACTTC
CASSVGSGSLYEQYF
>TRBJ2-7|TRBV28|.|.
TGTGCCAGCAGGGGGGCGGCCATCGAGCAGTACTTC
CASRGAAIEQYF
>TRBJ2-7|TRBV14|.|TRBD2
TGTGCCAGCAGCCCGCTAGCGGTCAGCTACGAGCAGTACTTC
CASSPLAVSYEQYF
>TRBJ1-5|TRBV2|.|.
TGTGCCAGCAGAGGCGCGGAGAATCAGCCCCAGCATTTT
CASRGAENQPQHF
>TRBJ1-4|TRBV10-2|.|TRBD1
TGCGCCAGCAGTGAGTCCCTACAGGGGGCTGATAATGAAAAACTGTTTTTT
CASSESLQGADNEKLFF
>TRBJ1-3|TRBV15|.|TRBD1
TGTGCCACCAGCAGAGAGGGGACAGGGTTCCTTGGAAACACCATATATTTT
CATSREGTGFLGNTIYF
>TRBJ2-1|TRBV19|.|TRBD2
TGTGCCAGTAGTATAGACTGGACTAGGGGAAATGAGCAGTTCTTC
CASSIDWTRGNEQFF
>TRBJ2-3|TRBV9|.|.
TGTGCCAGCAGCGTAGAAGGGGGAGAAGGGATAGATACGCAGTATTTT
CASSVEGGEGIDTQYF
>TRBJ2-3|TRBV7-3|.|TRBD1
TGTGCCAGCAGCTCAACAGGGGTCGATACGCAGTATTTT
CASSSTGVDTQYF
>TRBJ2-7|TRBV5-1|.|.
TGCGCCAGCAGCGAGGGGGACGAGCAGTACTTC
CASSEGDEQYF
>TRBJ2-2|TRBV5-4|.|.
TGTGCCAGCAGCTTCCGAGATCCCACCGGGGAGCTGTTTTTT
CASSFRDPTGELFF
>TRBJ2-3|TRBV11-3|once|TRBD2
TGTGCCAGCAGCTTAGGTCCCGGACTAGCGGGATACACAGATACGCAGTATTTT
CASSLGPGLAGYTDTQYF
>TRBJ2-7|TRBV9|.|TRBD1
TGTGCCAGCAGCGCTTCGGACAGGGAAGTCGTCGAGCAGTACTTC
CASSASDREVVEQYF